What follows describes a single T cell receptor (beta chain). Time point reported: after neoadjuvant nivolumab, at surgical resection. No culture or expansion preceded analysis of these blood cells. The data stem from a study of neoadjuvant anti-PD-1 for oral cavity cancer. The wider study: Patients without progression received a fourth nivolumab dose around day 43, then surgical resection on days 50-56.

V lost 4 bases and J lost 6, with 9 bases in between. The CDR3 consists of 12 residues. The germline V gene encodes CDR1 SEHNR and CDR2 FQNEAQ (reference sequence). Most PBMC samples had 480 ng input DNA in six replicates. The table came from immunoSEQ multiplex PCR; TCRdb's copy has only in-frame clones and leaves some out. The table shows over 65,000 clones, with 70% to 90% occurring only once. The clonotype originates from a person aged 35-79 years with oral cavity squamous cell carcinoma. The rearrangement joins TRBV7-9 to TRBJ1-2; D unclear. The sample was PBMCs, taken after nivolumab (anti-PD-1) treatment. CDR3: CASSSRTDGYTF. DNA for the CDR3: TGTGCCAGCAGCTCCCGGACGGATGGCTACACCTTC.